A single sample is the source of the 18 T cell receptor beta chains below, sequenced in a study of vaccination and CD4 T cells after COVID-19. Cultured CD4+ T-cell DNA underwent Oncomine TCR Beta short-read sequencing. A single record per CDR3 protein comes from TCRdb applying MiXCR to the PCR reads. This repertoire shows under 20,000 distinct CDR3 sequences, around 45% found once; its top ten account for around 7.3%. The antigens for these receptors are not known. Treatment defined: approximately 9-day PBMC culture with coronavirus spike peptide pools or control peptides (ViraFEST assay). The source was CD4+ T cells from blood, cultured in vitro, collected after SARS-CoV-2 vaccination. The receptors were sampled from a human donor who had recovered from COVID-19.

This clonotype has more than one count but fewer than ten. The CDR3 DNA is TGTGCCAGCGCCGTCGCTAGCAATCAGCCCCAGCATTTT. This sequence encodes CASAVASNQPQHF. V gene TRBV6-2 or TRBV6-3 combines with J gene TRBJ1-5; D call uncertain. V was cut by 8 bases and J by 0 bases, with 8 bases left in between. Germline V gives CDR1 MNHEY, CDR2 SVGEGT. CDR3 length: 13 amino acids.

This clonotype occurred once. It is unclear where the CDR3 begins or ends on the DNA, so no DNA is shown, and the CDR3 is as TCRdb lists it. The chain combines TRBV5-1 with TRBJ1-2; the D call in the table, TRBD1, was not verified against the DNA. The CDR3 is 23 residues long, counting both termini. CDR1 and CDR2 (germline): SGHRS, YFSETQ. The CDR3 loop reads CASTNQTSMYLCASRQQGEGYTF.

The chain is built from TRBV7-2 and TRBJ2-5; D might be TRBD1 (6 bases). CDR3 length equals 13 residues. Germline V gene data show CDR1 as SGHTA and CDR2 as FQGNSA. V dropped 1 base and J dropped 6 bases, with 9 bases sitting between them. CDR3 amino acids: CASSLDRAKTQYF. For the CDR3, the DNA is TGTGCCAGCAGCTTAGACAGGGCCAAGACCCAGTACTTC.

This clonotype was observed a few times. The chain has TRBV20-1 and TRBJ1-1, with D perhaps TRBD1 (6 bases). The CDR3 runs 14 residues. CDR1 and CDR2 (germline): DFQATT, SNEGSKA (reference sequence). The V end was cut by 2 bases, the J end by 7 bases, with 17 bases between. The CDR3 DNA reads TGCAGTGCTAGACAGCCGACAGGCTGGCTTGAAGCTTTCTTT. Translating it yields CSARQPTGWLEAFF.

This clonotype was counted only a few times. The chain uses TRBV11-3 and TRBJ2-5; 11 bases align to TRBD2. The V segment lost 5 bases and the J segment 4 bases; nucleotides outside the gene matches: 15. This CDR3 contains 18 residues. Germline-derived CDR1 and CDR2 are SGHNT and YENEEA. As DNA, the CDR3 is TGTGCCAGCAGCGACAGATTGCCGATAGCGGGAGGGGCAGAGACCCAGTACTTC. This sequence encodes CASSDRLPIAGGAETQYF.

V usage is TRBV10-3 and J usage is TRBJ2-7; no reliable D call. The CDR3 has 18 amino acids. Trimming shortened V by 3 bases and J by 3 bases, and 24 bases separated the two germline ends. The germline V gene has CDR1 ENHRY and CDR2 SYGVKD. CDR3 residues: CAISDGFRGPNLNYEQYF. The CDR3 DNA sequence: TGTGCCATCAGTGATGGTTTCCGAGGACCCAATCTTAACTACGAGCAGTACTTC.

This clonotype was seen more than once but under ten times. The chain is built from TRBV10-3 and TRBJ1-6; no clear D. The germline gives CDR1 ENHRY, CDR2 SYGVKD. The V end was cut by 11 bases, the J end by 7 bases, with 21 bases between. CDR3 length: 15 residues. The CDR3 DNA is TGTGCCGAACAGAGGGAGGTTTTAATGAATTCACCCCTCCACTTT. Amino acids: CAEQREVLMNSPLHF.

In DNA, the CDR3 is TGTGCCAGCGCGCGCGAGATCACCGGGGAGCTGTTTTTT. Protein sequence: CASAREITGELFF. The V gene is TRBV19, the J gene TRBJ2-2; D unresolved. Germline assignment: CDR1 LNHDA and CDR2 SQIVND (reference sequence). The CDR3 contains 13 residues. V lost 9 bases, J lost 4 bases, and 12 bases lay in between.

The J gene is TRBJ1-5, the V gene TRBV19, with 7 bases fitting TRBD1. Germline loops: CDR1 LNHDA, CDR2 SQIVND (reference sequence). The CDR3 runs 16 residues. V shed 6 bases and J 1 base; nucleotides not matched to a gene: 9. CDR3 sequence: CASRPNPGQSNQPQHF. The CDR3 bases are TGTGCCAGTAGACCGAATCCGGGACAGAGCAATCAGCCCCAGCATTTT.

The chain has TRBV7-2 and TRBJ1-6, with TRBD1 identical over 9 bases. CDR1 is SGHTA and CDR2 is FQGNSA in the germline V gene. V lost 5 bases and J lost 6; bases outside the gene matches: 11. This CDR3 is 17 amino acids long. The CDR3 bases are TGTGCCAGCAGCCCCAATAGCCTGGGACAGGGTAATTCACCCCTCCACTTT. This sequence encodes CASSPNSLGQGNSPLHF.

The J gene is TRBJ2-7, the V gene TRBV7-2; D may be TRBD1 or TRBD2 (5 bases each). The CDR3 is made up of 14 amino acids. In germline, CDR1 is SGHTA, CDR2 FQGNSA. V was pared by 1 base and J by 7 bases, with 14 bases between. The CDR3 region is CASSLVIGAGEQYF. The CDR3 DNA reads as TGTGCCAGCAGCTTAGTGATCGGGGCCGGAGAGCAGTACTTC.

The CDR3 protein is CASSLKGGGRETQYF. The DNA of the CDR3 is TGTGCCAGCAGCTTGAAAGGCGGGGGCCGAGAGACCCAGTACTTC. The V gene is TRBV5-6, the J gene TRBJ2-5; a possible D gene is TRBD2 (7 bases). The CDR3 is 15 residues long. V was clipped by 1 base and J by 4 bases, with 14 bases between them. CDR1 SGHDT and CDR2 YYEEEE come from the germline V gene.

The chain employs TRBV6-1 and TRBJ1-1, with D unresolved. The germline V gene encodes CDR1 MNHNS and CDR2 SASEGT. CDR3 length: 14 residues. Trimming removed 5 bases from V and 1 base from J, with 11 bases in between. CDR3 DNA sequence: TGTGCCAGCAGTCCCCAAAGGAAGAACACTGAAGCTTTCTTT. This encodes CASSPQRKNTEAFF.

This clonotype was seen a few times. The chain has TRBV6-5 and TRBJ1-5; D uncertain. The CDR3 runs 17 residues. The germline CDR1 and CDR2 sequences are MNHEY and SVGAGI. Trimming took 2 bases from V and 4 from J, leaving 18 bases between them. This CDR3 is CASSYRAGGGGNQPQHF. In nucleotides, the CDR3 is TGTGCCAGCAGTTACCGGGCCGGCGGAGGTGGGAATCAGCCCCAGCATTTT.

Sample share makes this clonotype medium-sized. The CDR3 here is CSARDPRQGRSYNSPLHF. In DNA, the CDR3 is TGCAGTGCTAGAGATCCGAGGCAGGGTAGATCTTATAATTCACCCCTCCACTTT. This chain connects TRBV20-1 to TRBJ1-6, with TRBD1 as a possible D gene (5 bases). CDR1 is DFQATT and CDR2 is SNEGSKA in the germline V gene (reference sequence). Trimming left V 0 bases short and J 4 bases short, with 19 bases between. CDR3 length: 18 residues.

This clonotype was picked up a small number of times. The V and J genes are TRBV7-2 and TRBJ2-7; D ambiguous. The germline V and J ends were trimmed by 5 bases and 2 bases, with 10 bases remaining between them. This CDR3 has 13 residues. Germline-derived CDR1 and CDR2 are SGHTA and FQGNSA. CDR3 protein: CASSPPKTYEQYF. The CDR3 DNA reads TGTGCCAGCAGCCCCCCCAAAACCTACGAGCAGTACTTC.

This clonotype showed up just a few times. The genes are TRBV29-1 and TRBJ2-5, with D hard to call. The V and J ends lost 4 bases and 6 bases respectively, with 6 bases between them. The CDR3 is 10 residues long. Germline V gene lookup returns CDR1 SQVTM and CDR2 ANQGSEA. The CDR3 region is CSVGLKTQYF. The CDR3 bases are TGCAGCGTTGGGTTAAAGACCCAGTACTTC.

The gene calls are TRBV19 and TRBJ1-5, with 8 bases lining up with TRBD1. CDR1 and CDR2 (germline): LNHDA, SQIVND (reference sequence). The CDR3 has 11 amino acids. The V segment lost 7 bases and the J segment 12 bases; nucleotides outside the gene matches: 5. CDR3 DNA: TGTGCCAGTAAACAGGGGGGGGACCAGCATTTT. Protein sequence: CASKQGGDQHF.